This is a list of T cell receptor beta chains from one sample in a study of cytomegalovirus exposure and HLA in healthy donors. Sequencing was performed with immunoSEQ multiplex PCR; in TCRdb, only in-frame clones are kept and a portion is missing. The profile shows 150,000 to 200,000 clones, 65% to 85% of them singletons. Sequencing used PBMCs. The receptors originated from a woman in her thirties in good health and CMV-seropositive. Both conserved end residues are part of each CDR3.

v_gene: TRBV7-8; j_gene: TRBJ2-1; len: 15; CDR3aa: CASSLVMGVKYEQFF
v_gene: TRBV10-3; j_gene: TRBJ2-2; len: 13; CDR3aa: CASTDSTTGELFF
v_gene: TRBV27; j_gene: TRBJ2-7; len: 15; CDR3aa: CASSLRDRGSYEQYF
v_gene: TRBV19; j_gene: TRBJ1-1; len: 15; CDR3aa: CASSQQGSMNTEAFF
v_gene: TRBV4-1; j_gene: TRBJ1-1; len: 14; CDR3aa: CASSLDRLNTEAFF
v_gene: TRBV19; j_gene: TRBJ2-7; len: 13; CDR3aa: CASSNNGAYEQYF
v_gene: TRBV5-6; j_gene: TRBJ2-1; len: 15; CDR3aa: CASSFTRGGSDEQFF
v_gene: TRBV11-1; j_gene: TRBJ1-5; len: 13; CDR3aa: CASSSRAGQPQHF
v_gene: TRBV28; j_gene: TRBJ1-3; len: 16; CDR3aa: CASSRGTGFSGNTIYF
v_gene: TRBV27; j_gene: TRBJ2-5; len: 15; CDR3aa: CASSPSLRDQETQYF
v_gene: TRBV18; j_gene: TRBJ1-1; len: 14; CDR3aa: CASSPPVQVGLAFF
v_gene: TRBV6-1; j_gene: TRBJ1-2; len: 13; CDR3aa: CASSENGDYGYTF
v_gene: TRBV28; j_gene: TRBJ2-1; len: 16; CDR3aa: CASRTRRPGSYNEQFF
v_gene: TRBV7-3; j_gene: TRBJ1-1; len: 13; CDR3aa: CASSSTLVTEAFF
v_gene: TRBV10-1; j_gene: TRBJ2-1; len: 15; CDR3aa: CASSDRRSSYNEQFF
v_gene: TRBV28; j_gene: TRBJ2-7; len: 12; CDR3aa: CASKYRDYEQYF
v_gene: TRBV7-6; j_gene: TRBJ2-2; len: 15; CDR3aa: CASTLAEEWPGELFF
v_gene: TRBV27; j_gene: TRBJ2-5; len: 14; CDR3aa: CASSWTSGRETQYF
v_gene: TRBV2; j_gene: TRBJ1-1; len: 13; CDR3aa: CASSGRDRAEAFF
v_gene: TRBV10-1; j_gene: TRBJ2-3; len: 19; CDR3aa: CASSEPFIQRAGGTDTQYF